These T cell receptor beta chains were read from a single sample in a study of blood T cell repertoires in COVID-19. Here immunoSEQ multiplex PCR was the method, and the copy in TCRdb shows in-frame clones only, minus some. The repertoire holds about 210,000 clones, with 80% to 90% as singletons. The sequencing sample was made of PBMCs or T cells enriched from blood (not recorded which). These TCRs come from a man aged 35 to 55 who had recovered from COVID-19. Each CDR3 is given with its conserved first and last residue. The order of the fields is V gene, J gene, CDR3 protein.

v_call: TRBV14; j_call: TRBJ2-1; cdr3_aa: CASSQEALAGANEQFF
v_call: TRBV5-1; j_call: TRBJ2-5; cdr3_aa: CASSLAAQETQYF
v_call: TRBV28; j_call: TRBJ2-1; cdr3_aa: CASSDMRKQFF
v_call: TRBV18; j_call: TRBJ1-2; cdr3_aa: CASSREAINYGYTF
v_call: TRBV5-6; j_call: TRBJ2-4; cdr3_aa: CASSLGQVKWNIQYF
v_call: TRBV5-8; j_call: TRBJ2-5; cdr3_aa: CASSMGQGAAGGPLETQYF
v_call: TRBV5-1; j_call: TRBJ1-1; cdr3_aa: CASRESGTGAMNTEAFF
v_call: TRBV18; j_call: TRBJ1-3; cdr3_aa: CASSPGQSSSGNTIYF
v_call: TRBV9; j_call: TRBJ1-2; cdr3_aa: CASSPGGLLGYTF
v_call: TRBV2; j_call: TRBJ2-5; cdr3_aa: CASDTASGAGETQYF
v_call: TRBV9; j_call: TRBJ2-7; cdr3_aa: CASSVGDRVGEQYF
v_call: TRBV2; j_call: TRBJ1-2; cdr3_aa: CASSALGQGGGYTF
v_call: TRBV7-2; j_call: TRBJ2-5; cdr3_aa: CASSLDSGVEETQYF
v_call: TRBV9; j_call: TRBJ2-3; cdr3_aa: CASSLNAAGVSDTQYF